A single sample is the source of the 26 T cell receptor beta chains below, sequenced in a study of shared clonotypes between healthy human individuals. Some clones are missing from TCRdb's copy, which holds only in-frame ones; the method was immunoSEQ multiplex PCR. The data show 400,000 to 550,000 clones, approximately 79% seen once. Sequences were obtained from PBMCs. All receptors come from a woman aged 40 to 50 in good health. Some clones in this sample may be carry-over from other donors' samples.

The V call is TRBV29-1, the J call TRBJ2-3; the D is unclear. CDR3 length: 15 residues. V lost 4 bases, J lost 1 base, and 15 bases lay in between. Germline values: CDR1 SQVTM, CDR2 ANQGSEA. Written as DNA, the CDR3 is TGCAGCGTTGTCGGAAGTCGAATCGGCACAGATACGCAGTATTTT. Translation: CSVVGSRIGTDTQYF.

As regards this clone: The sample has other DNA sequences that encode this CDR3 too. J is TRBJ2-5 and V is TRBV30; 7 positions agree with TRBD2. Unmatched junction bases numbered 3, after V lost 3 bases and J lost 5 bases. This CDR3 region has 12 residues. Germline V gene sequence: CDR1 GTSNPN, CDR2 SVGIG (reference sequence). The CDR3 sequence: CAWRRGRETQYF. DNA of the CDR3: TGTGCCTGGAGGCGGGGGAGGGAGACCCAGTACTTC.

This rearrangement joins TRBV5-4 to TRBJ2-7; 10 bases fit TRBD1. CDR1 is SGHNT and CDR2 is YYREEE in the germline V gene (reference sequence). J lost 5 bases, V lost 5 bases, and 10 bases had no gene match. The CDR3 has 15 residues. CDR3 coding DNA: TGTGCCAGCAGTCGCAGGGGACAGGGGTTCCACGAGCAGTACTTC. Protein product: CASSRRGQGFHEQYF.

The chain combines TRBV5-1 with TRBJ2-1, with a possible D match to TRBD2 (6 bases). CDR1 and CDR2 (germline): SGHRS, YFSETQ. The CDR3 has 13 residues. Trimming shortened V by 9 bases and J by 0 bases, and 10 bases separated the two germline ends. The CDR3 region has the DNA TGCGCCACGGGGCGGGGCTCCTACAATGAGCAGTTCTTC. Translation: CATGRGSYNEQFF.

This clone was seen just once. The chain uses TRBV2 and TRBJ2-5, with D perhaps TRBD2 (5 bases). The CDR3 is 14 residues long. Between the trimmed V and J ends, which lost 3 bases and 4 bases, there was a span of 12 bases. Germline lookup yields CDR1 SNHLY and CDR2 FYNNEI. The CDR3 here is CASSESLAGETQYF. The CDR3 bases are TGTGCCAGCAGTGAGTCGCTAGCCGGAGAGACCCAGTACTTC. Supplemented by reference TRBV2 and TRBJ2-5, the full variable domain reads EPEVTQTPSHQVTQMGQEVILRCVPISNHLYFYWYRQILGQKVEFLVSFYNNEISEKSEIFDDQFSVERPDGSNFTLKIRSTKLEDSAMYFCASSESLAGETQYFGPGTRLLVL.

The V and J genes are TRBV27 and TRBJ2-2; D gene ambiguous. The length of the CDR3 is 20 residues. V lost 6 bases to trimming and J lost 4 bases, with 30 bases between them. Germline values: CDR1 MNHEY, CDR2 SMNVEV (reference sequence). CDR3 nucleotide sequence: TGTGCCAGCAGATTGGGCACGCGAACTCCTCTTTGTGTCTTCACCGGGGAGCTGTTTTTT. This translates into CASRLGTRTPLCVFTGELFF.

The count of this clone is one. V usage is TRBV7-9 and J usage is TRBJ2-7; D gene ambiguous. Trimming shortened V by 1 base and J by 0 bases, and 7 bases separated the two germline ends. CDR3 size: 14 residues. Germline V gene lookup returns CDR1 SEHNR and CDR2 FQNEAQ (reference sequence). The CDR3 spells CASSLESVSYEQYF. The CDR3 bases are TGTGCCAGCAGCTTAGAAAGCGTCTCCTACGAGCAGTACTTC.

CDR3 in DNA: TGTGCCAGCAGTTTATGGGGGACAGGAATCAATCAGCCCCAGCATTTT. It is translated as CASSLWGTGINQPQHF. The chain carries TRBV27 and TRBJ1-5; 8 bases agree with TRBD1. The CDR3 length is 16 residues. CDR1 and CDR2 (germline): MNHEY, SMNVEV (reference sequence). V lost 1 base, J lost 3 bases, and 5 bases stayed unmatched.

This chain links TRBV11-2 with TRBJ1-2, with a possible D match to TRBD1 (6 bases). V gave up 8 bases and J gave up 3 bases, with 13 bases separating them. Germline CDR1 and CDR2: SGHAT and FQNNGV. This CDR3 region has 13 residues. The CDR3, as DNA: TGTGCCAGCTCCGTGGGGGCTTACTATGGCTACACCTTC. Translation gives CASSVGAYYGYTF. The full variable domain, its missing parts supplied by reference TRBV11-2 and TRBJ1-2, is EAGVAQSPRYKIIEKRQSVAFWCNPISGHATLYWYQQILGQGPKLLIQFQNNGVVDDSQLPKDRFSAERLKGVDSTLKIQPAKLEDSAVYLCASSVGAYYGYTFGSGTRLTVV.

This clone has only a few counts. The gene calls are TRBV6-1 and TRBJ2-7; D call uncertain. Germline V gene data show CDR1 as MNHNS and CDR2 as SASEGT. The CDR3 length is 13 residues. The V end was cut by 3 bases, the J end by 3 bases, with 9 bases between. The CDR3: CASSESEIYEQYF. CDR3 nucleotides: TGTGCCAGCAGTGAGTCGGAAATCTACGAGCAGTACTTC.

The chain uses TRBV5-1 and TRBJ2-7, with D tentatively TRBD2 (6 bases). The CDR3 has 15 amino acids. Germline-derived CDR1 and CDR2 are SGHRS and YFSETQ. V gave up 0 bases and J gave up 7 bases, with 17 bases separating them. The CDR3 spells CASSLDGFGAGEQYF. The CDR3 nucleotides are TGCGCCAGCAGCTTGGACGGATTTGGGGCGGGGGAGCAGTACTTC.

This clone was seen a handful of times. The CDR3, as DNA: TGTGCCAGCAGTGAACAGGGTGACCGGCAGCCCCAGCATTTT. Translated: CASSEQGDRQPQHF. The chain couples TRBV6-4 to TRBJ1-5; TRBD1 might be the D (6 bases). Trimming pared 3 bases from V and 7 bases from J, leaving 13 bases between. This CDR3 is 14 amino acids long. The germline V gene has CDR1 MRHNA and CDR2 SNTAGT.

This rearrangement joins TRBV4-1 to TRBJ2-7; D is undetermined. The CDR3 has 15 amino acids. The germline V gene encodes CDR1 MGHRA and CDR2 YSYEKL. Trimming shortened V by 2 bases and J by 4 bases, and 15 bases separated the two germline ends. CDR3 loop: CASSQSSSGNYEQYF. In DNA, the CDR3 is TGCGCCAGCAGCCAAAGCTCGTCAGGCAATTACGAGCAGTACTTC.

This chain uses TRBV7-2 with TRBJ2-1, with D possibly matching TRBD1 (6 bases). With 5 bases removed from V and 9 bases from J, the gap between germline ends came to 14 bases. Per the germline V gene, CDR1 is SGHTA and CDR2 is FQGNSA. CDR3 length: 13 residues. The CDR3 sequence: CASSPQQGREQFF. The CDR3 DNA reads TGTGCCAGCAGCCCCCAACAGGGCCGTGAGCAGTTCTTC. The full variable domain, its missing parts supplied by reference TRBV7-2 and TRBJ2-1, is GAGVSQSPSNKVTEKGKDVELRCDPISGHTALYWYRQSLGQGLEFLIYFQGNSAPDKSGLPSDRFSAERTGGSVSTLTIQRTQQEDSAVYLCASSPQQGREQFFGPGTRLTVL.

Points on this clone: This likely came from a read error, as a far larger clone is one base away. The rearrangement links TRBV19 to TRBJ1-5; D gene ambiguous. Germline V gives CDR1 LNHDA, CDR2 SQIVND (reference sequence). CDR3 length: 17 residues. The V end was cut by 1 base, the J end by 1 base, with 14 bases between. This CDR3 reads CASSIGTDSLSNQPQHF. CDR3 coding DNA: TGTGCCAGTAGTATAGGAACAGACTCTTTGAGCAATCAGCCCCAGCATTTT. Full variable domain (remainder filled in from reference TRBV19 and TRBJ1-5): DGGITQSPKYLFRKEGQNVTLSCEQNLNHDAMYWYRQDPGQGLRLIYYSQIVNDFQKGDIAEGYSVSREKKESFPLTVTSAQKNPTAFYLCASSIGTDSLSNQPQHFGDGTRLSIL.

The rearrangement links TRBV6-5 to TRBJ2-7, with TRBD1 as a possible D gene (6 bases). Germline lookup yields CDR1 MNHEY and CDR2 SVGAGI. V was clipped by 4 bases and J by 3 bases, with 19 bases between them. The CDR3 runs 16 residues. For the CDR3, the DNA is TGTGCCAGCAGTTTGCCCGTGGACAGTTACTACTACGAGCAGTACTTC. Encoded protein: CASSLPVDSYYYEQYF.

This clone came up many times. V is TRBV6-1 and J is TRBJ2-1; D is tentatively TRBD1 or TRBD2 (5 bases each). The CDR3 loop spans 15 amino acids. The germline CDR1 and CDR2 sequences are MNHNS and SASEGT. The V gene lost 0 bases and the J gene lost 10 bases, with 16 bases spanning the gap. The CDR3 bases are TGTGCCAGCAGTGAAGCGCTTTTTGGGGGATGGGAGCAGTTCTTC. It codes for CASSEALFGGWEQFF.

The genes are TRBV18 and TRBJ1-2; unclear D gene. CDR3 length: 15 amino acids. Trimming cost V 2 bases and J 2 bases, with 12 bases left between them. Germline V lookup: CDR1 KGHSH, CDR2 LQKENI. DNA of the CDR3: TGTGCCAGCTCACCATGGAGGGAGCTAAACTATGGCTACACCTTC. Its protein product is CASSPWRELNYGYTF.

The chain uses TRBV4-1 and TRBJ2-1, with a possible D match to TRBD2 (6 bases). CDR1 is MGHRA and CDR2 is YSYEKL in the germline V gene. CDR3 length: 13 residues. The germline V and J ends were trimmed by 4 bases and 8 bases, with 12 bases remaining between them. CDR3 in DNA: TGCGCCAGCAGCCTACGGGGGAGCGATGAGCAGTTCTTC. It specifies CASSLRGSDEQFF.

The CDR3 loop reads CASSQWGGRASDTQYF. Written as DNA, the CDR3 is TGTGCCAGCAGCCAATGGGGTGGGAGGGCCTCAGATACGCAGTATTTT. The rearrangement joins TRBV9 to TRBJ2-3; 7 positions agree with TRBD2. Per germline, CDR1 SGDLS and CDR2 YYNGEE. The CDR3 extends over 16 amino acids. V shed 4 bases, J shed 4 bases, and the junction held 12 bases outside the gene matches.

This chain joins TRBV5-8 and TRBJ2-7, with D possibly TRBD2 on 5 matching bases. The CDR3 contains 13 residues. Germline CDR1 reads SGHTS; CDR2 reads YDEGEE. V was shortened by 7 bases and J by 7 bases, with 18 bases between the two germline ends. The CDR3 is CASQTRVEEEQYF. CDR3 sequence (DNA): TGTGCCAGCCAGACGCGGGTAGAGGAAGAGCAGTACTTC.

CDR3 nucleotide sequence: TGTGCCAGCAGTTTGTGGGAGGGAGGAAATGAGCAGTTCTTC. Protein: CASSLWEGGNEQFF. The chain has TRBV28 and TRBJ2-1; 7 bases fit TRBD2. The CDR3 has 14 amino acids. V gave up 3 bases and J gave up 7 bases; unmatched junction bases: 6. The germline gives CDR1 MDHEN, CDR2 SYDVKM.

This clone was seen a single time. V and J are TRBV7-3 and TRBJ2-1, with 7 bases lining up with TRBD2. The CDR3 runs to 18 residues. The junction had 18 bases not matched to a gene; V was cut back by 4 bases and J by 6 bases. The germline CDR1 and CDR2 sequences are SGHTA and FQGTGA. This CDR3 is CASSSTGGGWMESNEQFF. The CDR3 bases are TGTGCCAGCAGCTCTACGGGAGGAGGCTGGATGGAAAGCAATGAGCAGTTCTTC. The full variable domain, its missing parts supplied by reference TRBV7-3 and TRBJ2-1, is GAGVSQTPSNKVTEKGKYVELRCDPISGHTALYWYRQSLGQGPEFLIYFQGTGAADDSGLPNDRFFAVRPEGSVSTLKIQRTERGDSAVYLCASSSTGGGWMESNEQFFGPGTRLTVL.

The chain carries TRBV5-4 and TRBJ2-3; D is undetermined. Per germline, CDR1 SGHNT and CDR2 YYREEE (reference sequence). This CDR3 contains 14 residues. V shed 0 bases and J shed 0 bases, with 5 bases lying between them. The CDR3 region has the DNA TGTGCCAGCAGCTTGGACGCTAGCACAGATACGCAGTATTTT. It yields the protein CASSLDASTDTQYF.

This rearrangement joins TRBV7-8 to TRBJ2-7, with D possibly being TRBD1 or TRBD2 (5 bases each). The CDR3 runs to 16 residues. With 6 bases removed from V and 4 bases from J, the gap between germline ends came to 22 bases. Germline CDR1 is SGHVS and CDR2 is FQNEAQ. For the CDR3, the DNA is TGTGCCAGCAGAGCCTTTGCAGGGACCCACTTGTACGAGCAGTACTTC. Translating gives CASRAFAGTHLYEQYF.

The chain has TRBV11-2 and TRBJ1-2, with D possibly being TRBD1 (5 bases). The germline gives CDR1 SGHAT, CDR2 FQNNGV. The V end lost 2 bases, the J end lost 4 bases, and 11 bases lay between the germline ends. This CDR3 contains 14 residues. The CDR3 nucleotides are TGTGCCAGCAGCTTACGGGGCGGGGGCTATGGCTACACCTTC. It translates to CASSLRGGGYGYTF.